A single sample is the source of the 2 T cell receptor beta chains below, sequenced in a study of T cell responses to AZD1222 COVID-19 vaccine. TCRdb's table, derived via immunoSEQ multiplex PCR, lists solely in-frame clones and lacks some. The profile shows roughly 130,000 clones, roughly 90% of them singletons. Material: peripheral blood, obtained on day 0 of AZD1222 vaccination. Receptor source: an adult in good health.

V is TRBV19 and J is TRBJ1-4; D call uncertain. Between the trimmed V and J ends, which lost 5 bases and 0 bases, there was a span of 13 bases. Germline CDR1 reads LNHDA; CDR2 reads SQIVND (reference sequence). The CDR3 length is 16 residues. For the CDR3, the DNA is TGTGCCAGTAGTCCGACTATGACAACAACTAATGAAAAACTGTTTTTT. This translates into CASSPTMTTTNEKLFF. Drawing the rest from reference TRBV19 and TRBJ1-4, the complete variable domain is DGGITQSPKYLFRKEGQNVTLSCEQNLNHDAMYWYRQDPGQGLRLIYYSQIVNDFQKGDIAEGYSVSREKKESFPLTVTSAQKNPTAFYLCASSPTMTTTNEKLFFGSGTQLSVL.

CDR3 nucleotides: TGTGCCAGCAGCCCATGGACGTCGCCAAACTATGGCTACACCTTC. Its protein is CASSPWTSPNYGYTF. J is TRBJ1-2 and V is TRBV3-1 (or the pseudogene TRBV3-2); D is unclear. Germline CDR1 and CDR2: LGHDT and YNNKEL (reference sequence). This CDR3 spans 15 amino acids. V lost 4 bases to trimming and J lost 2 bases, with 14 bases between them.